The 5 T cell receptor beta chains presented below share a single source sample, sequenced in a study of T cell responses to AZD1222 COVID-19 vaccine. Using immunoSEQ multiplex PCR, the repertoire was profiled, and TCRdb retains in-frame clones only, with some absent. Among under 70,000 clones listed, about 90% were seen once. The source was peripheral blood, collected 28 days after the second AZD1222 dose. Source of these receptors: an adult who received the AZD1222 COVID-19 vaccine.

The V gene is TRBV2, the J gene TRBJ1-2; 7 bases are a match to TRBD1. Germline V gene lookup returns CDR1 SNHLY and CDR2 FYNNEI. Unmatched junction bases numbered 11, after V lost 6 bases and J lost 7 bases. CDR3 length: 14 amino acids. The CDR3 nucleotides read TGTGCCAGCAGCGGACAGGATTTACGGGGTGGCTACACCTTC. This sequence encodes CASSGQDLRGGYTF.

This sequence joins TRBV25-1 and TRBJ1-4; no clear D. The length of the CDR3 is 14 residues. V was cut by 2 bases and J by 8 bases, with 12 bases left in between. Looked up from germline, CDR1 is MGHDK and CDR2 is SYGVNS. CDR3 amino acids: CASSERKVGEKLFF. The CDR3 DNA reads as TGTGCCAGCAGTGAACGTAAGGTTGGGGAAAAACTGTTTTTT.

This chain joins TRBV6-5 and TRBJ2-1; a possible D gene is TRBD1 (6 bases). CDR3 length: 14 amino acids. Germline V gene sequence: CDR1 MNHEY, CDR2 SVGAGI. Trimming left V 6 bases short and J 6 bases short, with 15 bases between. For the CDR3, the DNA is TGTGCCAGCAGACCTCCCTGGGACACCAATGAGCAGTTCTTC. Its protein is CASRPPWDTNEQFF.

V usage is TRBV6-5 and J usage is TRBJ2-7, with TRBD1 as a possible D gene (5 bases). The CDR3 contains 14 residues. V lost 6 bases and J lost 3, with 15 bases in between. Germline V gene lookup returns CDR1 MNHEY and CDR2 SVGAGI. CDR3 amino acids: CASSQRGRHYEQYF. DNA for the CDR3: TGTGCCAGCAGCCAAAGGGGCAGGCACTACGAGCAGTACTTC.

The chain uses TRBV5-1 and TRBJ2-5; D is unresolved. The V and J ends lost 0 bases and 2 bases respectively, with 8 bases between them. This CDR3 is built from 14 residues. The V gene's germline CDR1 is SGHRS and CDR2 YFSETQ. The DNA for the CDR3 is TGCGCCAGCAGCTTGGTCTCAGGTCAAGAGACCCAGTACTTC. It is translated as CASSLVSGQETQYF. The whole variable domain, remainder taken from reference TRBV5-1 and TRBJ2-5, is KAGVTQTPRYLIKTRGQQVTLSCSPISGHRSVSWYQQTPGQGLQFLFEYFSETQRNKGNFPGRFSGRQFSNSRSEMNVSTLELGDSALYLCASSLVSGQETQYFGPGTRLLVL.